These 20 T cell receptor beta chains came from one sample sequenced in a study of OX40 agonist ivuxolimab in advanced cancers. Clones were sequenced by immunoSEQ multiplex PCR, and TCRdb holds only the in-frame ones, with some missing. The sample comprises about 63,000 clones, 80% to 90% of which are singletons, and about 10% rests with the top ten. The starting material was CD4+ or CD8+ T cells sorted from blood, obtained in a trial of the OX40 agonist ivuxolimab. These TCRs come from an adult with an advanced solid tumor such as melanoma, head and neck, liver or kidney cancer.

The chain links TRBV18 to TRBJ2-3, with TRBD1 identical over 10 bases. The CDR3 has 14 amino acids. V shed 5 bases and J 4 bases; nucleotides not matched to a gene: 3. CDR1 is KGHSH and CDR2 is LQKENI in the germline V gene. CDR3 sequence: CASSGTGVADTQYF. DNA of the CDR3: TGTGCCAGCTCAGGGACAGGGGTGGCAGATACGCAGTATTTT.

V usage is TRBV27 and J usage is TRBJ2-4, with 7 positions matching TRBD1. Germline CDR1 MNHEY, CDR2 SMNVEV (reference sequence). The CDR3 is 13 residues long. The junction had 4 bases not matched to a gene; V was cut back by 5 bases and J by 6 bases. The CDR3 coding sequence is TGTGCCAGCAGTGAGGGGGCAGGAAACATTCAGTACTTC. The encoded protein is CASSEGAGNIQYF.

The chain recombines TRBV6-4 with TRBJ2-3; 8 nucleotides align to TRBD2. This CDR3 comprises 16 residues. Trimming cost V 0 bases and J 7 bases; bases outside gene matches: 9. Germline V gene lookup returns CDR1 MRHNA and CDR2 SNTAGT. The CDR3 region is CASSDSYSGARNTQYF. CDR3 nucleotide sequence: TGTGCCAGCAGTGACTCGTATAGCGGGGCCCGAAATACGCAGTATTTT.

This CDR3 is CASSPSIDTGELFF. The CDR3 coding sequence is TGTGCCAGCTCACCTTCCATAGATACCGGGGAGCTGTTTTTT. The genes are TRBV18 and TRBJ2-2; D uncertain. The CDR3 sequence is 14 residues long. Germline values: CDR1 KGHSH, CDR2 LQKENI. Trimming pared 3 bases from V and 5 bases from J, leaving 10 bases between.

The J gene is TRBJ2-1, the V gene TRBV9; D uncertain. The CDR3 extends over 11 amino acids. Germline-derived CDR1 and CDR2 are SGDLS and YYNGEE. V lost 7 bases and J lost 10, with 12 bases in between. The CDR3 DNA follows: TGTGCCAGCGGGCGCGAAACGGAGCAGTTCTTC. Translation gives CASGRETEQFF.

J is TRBJ1-2 and V is TRBV5-1; D perhaps matches TRBD1 (5 bases). V shed 4 bases and J shed 3 bases, with 13 bases lying between them. The CDR3 runs 14 residues. CDR1 and CDR2 (germline): SGHRS, YFSETQ. CDR3 loop: CASSMGTAYYGYTF. DNA for the CDR3: TGCGCCAGCAGCATGGGGACGGCCTACTATGGCTACACCTTC.

The V and J genes are TRBV6-5 and TRBJ1-2, with TRBD1 matching 8 bases. The CDR3 extends over 13 amino acids. Germline V gene data show CDR1 as MNHEY and CDR2 as SVGAGI. The junction had 7 bases not matched to a gene; V was cut back by 6 bases and J by 7 bases. The CDR3 DNA reads as TGTGCCAGCAGGGGACAGGAAATTACTGGCTACACCTTC. The encoded protein is CASRGQEITGYTF.

This clone has just one count. The chain recombines TRBV5-6 with TRBJ1-2; D remains ambiguous. This CDR3 has 12 amino acids. The V gene's germline CDR1 is SGHDT and CDR2 YYEEEE. Deletions cut 0 bases from V and 8 bases from J, with 8 bases between. The CDR3 is CASSLVRVGYTF. CDR3 DNA: TGTGCCAGCAGCTTGGTGAGGGTCGGCTACACCTTC.

The rearrangement uses TRBV7-3 and TRBJ2-1, with TRBD2 as a possible D gene (6 bases). Germline-derived CDR1 and CDR2 are SGHTA and FQGTGA. The CDR3 spans 16 residues. V shed 0 bases and J shed 6 bases, with 15 bases lying between them. The CDR3 here is CASSLTPGLRVNEQFF. The CDR3 DNA reads as TGTGCCAGCAGCTTAACTCCGGGACTCCGAGTCAATGAGCAGTTCTTC. Full variable domain (remainder filled in from reference TRBV7-3 and TRBJ2-1): GAGVSQTPSNKVTEKGKYVELRCDPISGHTALYWYRQSLGQGPEFLIYFQGTGAADDSGLPNDRFFAVRPEGSVSTLKIQRTERGDSAVYLCASSLTPGLRVNEQFFGPGTRLTVL.

This chain links TRBV7-2 with TRBJ2-5; 9 bases are shared with TRBD1. From germline, CDR1 is SGHTA and CDR2 FQGNSA. The CDR3 loop spans 14 amino acids. With 5 bases clipped from V and 7 bases from J, the junction kept 8 bases outside the gene matches. CDR3 DNA: TGTGCCAGCAGCGACAGGGGGGGCAGGGGGACCCAGTACTTC. Its translation: CASSDRGGRGTQYF.

V and J are TRBV5-1 and TRBJ1-6, with D unclear. There are 19 residues in the CDR3. The germline V gene encodes CDR1 SGHRS and CDR2 YFSETQ. Deletions cut 0 bases from V and 0 bases from J, with 16 bases between. The CDR3 nucleotides read TGCGCCAGCAGCTTGGGCCCTTCTGGAGGAAGCTCCTATAATTCACCCCTCCACTTT. Translation gives CASSLGPSGGSSYNSPLHF.

The chain recombines TRBV7-3 with TRBJ2-5; TRBD2 agrees at 7 bases. The ends lost 5 bases at V and 4 bases at J; junction bases unmatched: 7. Germline V gene sequence: CDR1 SGHTA, CDR2 FQGTGA. This CDR3 has 14 amino acids. This CDR3 reads CASSPGGRGETQYF. The DNA of the CDR3 is TGTGCCAGCAGCCCCGGGGGGAGGGGAGAGACCCAGTACTTC.

This chain uses TRBV2 with TRBJ2-7, with 7 bases identical to TRBD1. Germline CDR1 SNHLY, CDR2 FYNNEI. V trimming: 2 bases; J trimming: 4 bases; junction bases outside the gene matches: 8. The CDR3 spans 15 residues. CDR3 sequence reads: CASSESGQDPYEQYF. Here the CDR3 DNA reads TGTGCCAGCAGTGAATCAGGACAGGATCCTTACGAGCAGTACTTC.

The chain uses TRBV7-2 and TRBJ2-7, with 7 bases that match TRBD1. Germline V gives CDR1 SGHTA, CDR2 FQGNSA. This CDR3 comprises 15 residues. V shed 2 bases, J shed 3 bases, and the junction held 7 bases outside the gene matches. CDR3 bases: TGTGCCAGCAGCTTATCCCCGGACAGGTTCTACGAGCAGTACTTC. The encoded protein is CASSLSPDRFYEQYF.

This clone was picked up one time. This rearrangement joins TRBV5-4 to TRBJ1-1, with a weak D call TRBD1 (5 bases). The germline gives CDR1 SGHNT, CDR2 YYREEE (reference sequence). With 2 bases removed from V and 6 bases from J, the gap between germline ends came to 14 bases. The CDR3 totals 14 residues. In DNA form, the CDR3 reads TGTGCCAGCAGCTTCGGGACGGTTATTTCTGAAGCTTTCTTT. This sequence encodes CASSFGTVISEAFF.

The chain carries TRBV25-1 and TRBJ2-7; 10 bases line up with TRBD2. J lost 3 bases, V lost 2 bases, and 1 base had no gene match. CDR3 size: 14 residues. Germline values: CDR1 MGHDK, CDR2 SYGVNS. CDR3 nucleotides: TGTGCCAGCAGTGAAATAGCGGGAGGCTACGAGCAGTACTTC. As protein: CASSEIAGGYEQYF.

V gene TRBV5-4 combines with J gene TRBJ1-6, with 7 bases fitting TRBD1. The CDR3 is made up of 15 amino acids. From germline, CDR1 is SGHNT and CDR2 YYREEE (reference sequence). The ends lost 4 bases at V and 9 bases at J; junction bases unmatched: 10. CDR3 bases: TGTGCCAGCAGCCTAGGGGGCGCAGGGCCTTCACCCCTCCACTTT. This gives the protein CASSLGGAGPSPLHF.

The gene calls are TRBV7-2 and TRBJ2-2; D call uncertain. There are 15 residues in the CDR3. Germline V gene data show CDR1 as SGHTA and CDR2 as FQGNSA. Trimming removed 1 base at V and 6 bases at J, with 12 bases between. The CDR3 coding sequence is TGTGCCAGCAGCTTAGACATTAGCCGGGCCGGGGAGCTGTTTTTT. The encoded protein is CASSLDISRAGELFF.

This chain uses TRBV7-2 with TRBJ2-7; 7 bases are a match to TRBD1. J was trimmed by 6 bases and V by 5 bases; bases with no gene match: 25. The germline CDR1 and CDR2 sequences are SGHTA and FQGNSA. The CDR3 contains 19 residues. CDR3 DNA sequence: TGTGCCAGCAGCATACGTCCGAATCTTAACGGGACAGCTCGGGGCGAGCAGTACTTC. This encodes CASSIRPNLNGTARGEQYF.

V is TRBV28 and J is TRBJ2-3; tentative D call: TRBD2 (7 bases). V lost 5 bases to trimming and J lost 3 bases, with 21 bases between them. Germline V gene sequence: CDR1 MDHEN, CDR2 SYDVKM. The CDR3 covers 17 residues. CDR3 residues: CASSPFLQGGGTDTQYF. CDR3 nucleotide sequence: TGTGCCAGCAGTCCTTTCCTCCAGGGAGGGGGGACAGATACGCAGTATTTT.